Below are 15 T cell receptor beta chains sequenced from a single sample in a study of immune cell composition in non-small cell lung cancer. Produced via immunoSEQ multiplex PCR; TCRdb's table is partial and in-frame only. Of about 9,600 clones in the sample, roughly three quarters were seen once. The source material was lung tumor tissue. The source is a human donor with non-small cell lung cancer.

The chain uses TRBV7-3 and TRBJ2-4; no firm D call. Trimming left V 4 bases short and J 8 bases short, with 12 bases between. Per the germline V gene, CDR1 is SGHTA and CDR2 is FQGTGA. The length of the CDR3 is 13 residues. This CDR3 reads CASSSQVGDIQYF. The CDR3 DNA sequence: TGTGCCAGCAGCTCCCAGGTTGGGGACATTCAGTACTTC. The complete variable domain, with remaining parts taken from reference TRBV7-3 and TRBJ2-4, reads GAGVSQTPSNKVTEKGKYVELRCDPISGHTALYWYRQSLGQGPEFLIYFQGTGAADDSGLPNDRFFAVRPEGSVSTLKIQRTERGDSAVYLCASSSQVGDIQYFGAGTRLSVL.

For the CDR3, the DNA is TGCAGTGCTAAACCTAACACTGAAGCTTTCTTT. Translated, it gives CSAKPNTEAFF. The chain uses TRBV20-1 and TRBJ1-1; D not resolved. The CDR3 runs to 11 residues. CDR1 and CDR2 (germline): DFQATT, SNEGSKA (reference sequence). Between the trimmed V and J ends, which lost 4 bases and 2 bases, there was a span of 5 bases.

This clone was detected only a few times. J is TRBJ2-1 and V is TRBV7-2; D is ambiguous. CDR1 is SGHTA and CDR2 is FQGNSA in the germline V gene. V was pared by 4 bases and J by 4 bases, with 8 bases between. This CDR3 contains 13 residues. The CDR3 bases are TGTGCCAGCAGCTCGGGCTCGTACAATGAGCAGTTCTTC. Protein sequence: CASSSGSYNEQFF.

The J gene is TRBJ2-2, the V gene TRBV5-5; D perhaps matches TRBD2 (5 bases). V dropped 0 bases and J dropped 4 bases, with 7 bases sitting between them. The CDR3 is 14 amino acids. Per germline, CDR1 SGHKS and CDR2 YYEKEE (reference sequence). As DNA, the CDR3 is TGTGCCAGCAGCTTGGTTGCGGGCACCGGGGAGCTGTTTTTT. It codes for CASSLVAGTGELFF.

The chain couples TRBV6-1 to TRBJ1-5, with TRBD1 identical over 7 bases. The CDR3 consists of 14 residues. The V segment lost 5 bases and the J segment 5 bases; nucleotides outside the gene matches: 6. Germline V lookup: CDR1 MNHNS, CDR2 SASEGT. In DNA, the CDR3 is TGTGCCAGCAGTCGACAGGGCTGGGATCAGCCCCAGCATTTT. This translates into CASSRQGWDQPQHF.

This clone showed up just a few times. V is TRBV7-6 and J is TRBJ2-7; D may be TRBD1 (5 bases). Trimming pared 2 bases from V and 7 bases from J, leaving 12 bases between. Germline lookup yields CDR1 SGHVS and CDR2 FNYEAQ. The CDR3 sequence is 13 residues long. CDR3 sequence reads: CASSLRRGLEQYF. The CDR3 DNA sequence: TGTGCCAGCAGCTTACGAAGGGGCTTGGAGCAGTACTTC.

DNA of the CDR3: TGTGCCAGCAGCTTATGGGCGGGTCCCACAGATACGCAGTATTTT. Translating gives CASSLWAGPTDTQYF. The chain combines TRBV7-3 with TRBJ2-3; perhaps TRBD2 as D (5 bases). V was pared by 2 bases and J by 2 bases, with 11 bases between. The CDR3 totals 15 residues. Germline values: CDR1 SGHTA, CDR2 FQGTGA.

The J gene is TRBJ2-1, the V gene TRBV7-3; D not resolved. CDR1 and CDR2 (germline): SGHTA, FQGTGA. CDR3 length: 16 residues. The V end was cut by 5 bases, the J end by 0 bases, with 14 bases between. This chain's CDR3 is CASSPQTLSSYNEQFF. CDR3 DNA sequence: TGTGCCAGCAGCCCGCAGACCCTGAGCTCCTACAATGAGCAGTTCTTC.

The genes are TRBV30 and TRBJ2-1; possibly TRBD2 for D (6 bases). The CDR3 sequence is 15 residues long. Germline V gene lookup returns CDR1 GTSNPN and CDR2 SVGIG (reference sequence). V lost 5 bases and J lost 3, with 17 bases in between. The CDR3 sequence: CAWEAVGGDYNEQFF. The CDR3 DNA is TGTGCCTGGGAAGCCGTGGGCGGGGACTACAATGAGCAGTTCTTC.

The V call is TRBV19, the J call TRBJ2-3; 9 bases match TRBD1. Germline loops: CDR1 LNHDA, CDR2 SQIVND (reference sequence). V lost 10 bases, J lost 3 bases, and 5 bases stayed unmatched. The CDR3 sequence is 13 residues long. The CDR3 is CATRTGVTDTQYF. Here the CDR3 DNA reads TGTGCCACCAGGACAGGGGTGACAGATACGCAGTATTTT.

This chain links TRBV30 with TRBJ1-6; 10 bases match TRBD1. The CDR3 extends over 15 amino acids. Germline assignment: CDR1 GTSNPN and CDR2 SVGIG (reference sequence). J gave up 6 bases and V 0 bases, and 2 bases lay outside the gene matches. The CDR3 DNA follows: TGTGCCTGGAGTGTAGGGGACAGGGGTAATTCACCCCTCCACTTT. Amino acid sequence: CAWSVGDRGNSPLHF.

CDR3 nucleotides: TGCGCCAGCAGCTCAATAGCGGGAGGGGGCTACAATGAGCAGTTCTTC. Translating gives CASSSIAGGGYNEQFF. The V gene is TRBV5-1, the J gene TRBJ2-1; TRBD2 agrees at 11 bases. The J segment lost 3 bases and the V segment lost 3 bases, leaving 5 bases of the junction unmatched. The CDR3 sequence is 16 residues long. CDR1 is SGHRS and CDR2 is YFSETQ in the germline V gene.

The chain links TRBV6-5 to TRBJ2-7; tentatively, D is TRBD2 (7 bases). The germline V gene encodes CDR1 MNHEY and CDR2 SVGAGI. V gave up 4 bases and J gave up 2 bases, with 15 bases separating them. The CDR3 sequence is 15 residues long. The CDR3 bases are TGTGCCAGCAGTTTGGGAGGGGGGGGAACCTACGAGCAGTACTTC. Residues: CASSLGGGGTYEQYF.

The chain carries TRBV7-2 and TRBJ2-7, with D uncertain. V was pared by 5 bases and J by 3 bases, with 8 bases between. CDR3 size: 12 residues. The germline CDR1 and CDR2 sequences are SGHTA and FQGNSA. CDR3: CASSPRSYEQYF. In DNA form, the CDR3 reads TGTGCCAGCAGCCCCCGGAGCTACGAGCAGTACTTC.

CDR3 coding DNA: TGTGCCAGCAGCTTAATTAGGGCCGAGCAGTACTTC. Protein sequence: CASSLIRAEQYF. This chain links TRBV11-1 with TRBJ2-7; D uncertain. Trimming stripped 2 bases from V and 6 bases from J, with 8 bases between. Germline CDR1 is SGHAT and CDR2 is FQDESV (reference sequence). This CDR3 has 12 residues. The whole variable domain, filled in from reference TRBV11-1 and TRBJ2-7, reads EAEVAQSPRYKITEKSQAVAFWCDPISGHATLYWYRQILGQGPELLVQFQDESVVDDSQLPKDRFSAERLKGVDSTLKIQPAELGDSAMYLCASSLIRAEQYFGPGTRLTVT.